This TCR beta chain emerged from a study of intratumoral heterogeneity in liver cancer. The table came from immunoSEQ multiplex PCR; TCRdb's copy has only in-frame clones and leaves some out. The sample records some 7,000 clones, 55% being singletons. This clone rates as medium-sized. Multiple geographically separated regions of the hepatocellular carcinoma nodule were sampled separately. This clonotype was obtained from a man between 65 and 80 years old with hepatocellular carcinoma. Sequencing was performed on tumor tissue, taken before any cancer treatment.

DNA for the CDR3: TGTGCCAGCAGCTCACTAGCGGGGGGGTTCAGAAACATTCAGTACTTC. It specifies CASSSLAGGFRNIQYF. This chain uses TRBV5-6 with TRBJ2-4, with TRBD2 matching 13 bases. The germline CDR1 and CDR2 sequences are SGHDT and YYEEEE. With 3 bases clipped from V and 6 bases from J, the junction kept 6 bases outside the gene matches. The CDR3 is 16 amino acids. Using reference TRBV5-6 and TRBJ2-4 for the parts outside the CDR3, the full variable domain is DAGVTQSPTHLIKTRGQQVTLRCSPKSGHDTVSWYQQALGQGPQFIFQYYEEEERQRGNFPDRFSGHQFPNYSSELNVNALLLGDSALYLCASSSLAGGFRNIQYFGAGTRLSVL.